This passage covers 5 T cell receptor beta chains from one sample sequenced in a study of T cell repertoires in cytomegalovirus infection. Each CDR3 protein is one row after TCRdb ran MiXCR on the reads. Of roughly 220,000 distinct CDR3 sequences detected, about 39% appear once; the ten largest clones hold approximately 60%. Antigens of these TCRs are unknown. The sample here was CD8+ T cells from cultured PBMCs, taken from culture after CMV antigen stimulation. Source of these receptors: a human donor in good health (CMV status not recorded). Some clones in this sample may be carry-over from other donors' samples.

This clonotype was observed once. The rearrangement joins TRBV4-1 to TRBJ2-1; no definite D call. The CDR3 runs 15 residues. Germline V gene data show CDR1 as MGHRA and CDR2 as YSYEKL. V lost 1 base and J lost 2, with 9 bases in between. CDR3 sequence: CASSQVASAYNEQFF. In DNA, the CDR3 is TGCGCCAGCAGCCAAGTAGCATCCGCCTACAATGAGCAGTTCTTC.

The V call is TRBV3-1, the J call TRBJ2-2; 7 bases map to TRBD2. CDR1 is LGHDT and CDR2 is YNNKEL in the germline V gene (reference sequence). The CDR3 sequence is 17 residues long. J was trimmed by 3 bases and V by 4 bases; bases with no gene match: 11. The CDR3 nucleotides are TGTGCCAGCAGCCCCTGGGGGGGAGTACCGGACACCGGGGAGCTGTTTTTT. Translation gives CASSPWGGVPDTGELFF. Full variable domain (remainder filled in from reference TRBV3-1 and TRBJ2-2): DTAVSQTPKYLVTQMGNDKSIKCEQNLGHDTMYWYKQDSKKFLKIMFSYNNKELIINETVPNRFSPKSPDKAHLNLHINSLELGDSAVYFCASSPWGGVPDTGELFFGEGSRLTVL.

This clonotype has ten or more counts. DNA for the CDR3: TGTGCCAGCAGCGTACAGGCTAGCTCCTACAATGAGCAGTTCTTC. Translated: CASSVQASSYNEQFF. J is TRBJ2-1 and V is TRBV7-3; maybe TRBD1 (5 bases). Germline V lookup: CDR1 SGHTA, CDR2 FQGTGA. The CDR3 covers 15 residues. Trimming shortened V by 5 bases and J by 0 bases, and 11 bases separated the two germline ends.

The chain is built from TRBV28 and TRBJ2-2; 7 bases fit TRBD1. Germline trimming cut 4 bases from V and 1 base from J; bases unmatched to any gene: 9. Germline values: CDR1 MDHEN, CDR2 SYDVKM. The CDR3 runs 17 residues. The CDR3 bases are TGTGCCAGCAGTTGGGCCCTGGACAGGAAGAACACCGGGGAGCTGTTTTTT. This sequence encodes CASSWALDRKNTGELFF.

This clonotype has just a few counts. This CDR3 reads CASSARQGRPYEQYF. CDR3 coding DNA: TGTGCCAGCAGCGCAAGACAGGGGAGGCCCTACGAGCAGTACTTC. This chain joins TRBV7-9 and TRBJ2-7; TRBD1 matches 8 bases. The CDR3 totals 15 residues. Germline trimming cut 5 bases from V and 2 bases from J; bases unmatched to any gene: 8. Germline assignment: CDR1 SEHNR and CDR2 FQNEAQ (reference sequence).